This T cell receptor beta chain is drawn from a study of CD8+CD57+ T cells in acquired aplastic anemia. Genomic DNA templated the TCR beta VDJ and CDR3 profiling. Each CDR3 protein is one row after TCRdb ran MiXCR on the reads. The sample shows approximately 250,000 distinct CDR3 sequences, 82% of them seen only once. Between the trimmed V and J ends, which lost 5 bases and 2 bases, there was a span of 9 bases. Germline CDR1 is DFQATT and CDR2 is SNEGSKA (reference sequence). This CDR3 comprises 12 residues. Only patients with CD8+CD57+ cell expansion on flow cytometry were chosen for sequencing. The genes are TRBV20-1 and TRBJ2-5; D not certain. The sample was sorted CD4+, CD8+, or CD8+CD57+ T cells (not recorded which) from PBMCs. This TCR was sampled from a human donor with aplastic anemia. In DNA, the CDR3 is TGCAGTGCTGACACGACTCAAGAGACCCAGTACTTC. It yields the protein CSADTTQETQYF.